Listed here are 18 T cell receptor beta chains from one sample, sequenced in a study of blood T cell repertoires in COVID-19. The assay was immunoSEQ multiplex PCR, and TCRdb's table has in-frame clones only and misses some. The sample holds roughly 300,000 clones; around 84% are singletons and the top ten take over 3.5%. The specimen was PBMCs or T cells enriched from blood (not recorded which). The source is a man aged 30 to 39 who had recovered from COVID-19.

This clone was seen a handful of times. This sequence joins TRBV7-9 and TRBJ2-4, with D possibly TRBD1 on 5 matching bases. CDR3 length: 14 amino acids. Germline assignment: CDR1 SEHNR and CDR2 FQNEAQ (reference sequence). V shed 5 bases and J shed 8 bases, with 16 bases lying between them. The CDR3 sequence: CASSPLGQGDIQYF. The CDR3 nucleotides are TGTGCCAGCAGCCCCCTGGGGCAGGGCGACATTCAGTACTTC.

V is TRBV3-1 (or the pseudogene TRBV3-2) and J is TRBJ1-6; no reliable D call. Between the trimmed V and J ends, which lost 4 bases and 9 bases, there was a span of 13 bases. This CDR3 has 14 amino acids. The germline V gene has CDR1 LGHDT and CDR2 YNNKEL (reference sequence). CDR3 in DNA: TGTGCCAGCAGCCCTGGGCCAGGAGGTTCACCCCTCCACTTT. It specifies CASSPGPGGSPLHF.

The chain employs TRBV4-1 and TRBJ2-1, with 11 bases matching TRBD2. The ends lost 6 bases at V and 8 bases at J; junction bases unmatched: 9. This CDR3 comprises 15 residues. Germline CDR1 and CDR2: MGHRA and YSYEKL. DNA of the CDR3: TGCGCCAGCAGACCTTCTAGCGGGGGGAGGGATGAGCAGTTCTTC. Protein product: CASRPSSGGRDEQFF.

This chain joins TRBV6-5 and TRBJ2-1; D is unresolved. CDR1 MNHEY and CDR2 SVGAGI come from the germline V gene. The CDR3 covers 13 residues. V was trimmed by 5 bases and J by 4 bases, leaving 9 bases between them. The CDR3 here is CASSPTGYNEQFF. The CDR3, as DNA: TGTGCCAGCAGTCCGACTGGTTACAATGAGCAGTTCTTC.

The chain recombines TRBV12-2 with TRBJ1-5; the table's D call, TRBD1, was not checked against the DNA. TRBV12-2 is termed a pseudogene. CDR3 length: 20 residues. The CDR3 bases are TGTGCAAGTCGCTGGAGATGGTCGGACAGGGGTCGTCATAGCAATCAGCCCCAGCATTTT. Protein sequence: CASRWRWSDRGRHSNQPQHF.

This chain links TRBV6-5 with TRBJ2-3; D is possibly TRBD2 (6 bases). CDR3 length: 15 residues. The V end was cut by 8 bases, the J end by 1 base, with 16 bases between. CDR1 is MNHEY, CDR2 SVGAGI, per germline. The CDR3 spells CASEAGTGGTDTQYF. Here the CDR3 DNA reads TGTGCCAGCGAAGCAGGGACGGGGGGCACAGATACGCAGTATTTT.

The DNA for the CDR3 is TGTGCCAGCAGTGTTCGTCGCGGTCAGGGCGACGAGCAGTACTTC. As protein: CASSVRRGQGDEQYF. V usage is TRBV2 and J usage is TRBJ2-7; D may be TRBD1 (5 bases). CDR1 is SNHLY, CDR2 FYNNEI, per germline. Trimming cost V 4 bases and J 5 bases, with 18 bases left between them. CDR3 length: 15 amino acids.

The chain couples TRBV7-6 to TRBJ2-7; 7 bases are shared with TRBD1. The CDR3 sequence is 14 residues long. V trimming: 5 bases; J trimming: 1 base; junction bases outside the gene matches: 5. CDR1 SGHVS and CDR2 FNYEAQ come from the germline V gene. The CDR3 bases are TGTGCCAGCAGCCTTTTGGACAGGTCCTACGAGCAGTACTTC. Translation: CASSLLDRSYEQYF.

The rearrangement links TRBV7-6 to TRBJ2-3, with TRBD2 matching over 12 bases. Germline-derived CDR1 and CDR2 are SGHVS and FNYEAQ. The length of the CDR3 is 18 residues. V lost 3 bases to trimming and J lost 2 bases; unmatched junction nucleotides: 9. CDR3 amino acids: CASSFLTSGSTVTDTQYF. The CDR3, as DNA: TGTGCCAGCAGCTTCCTGACTAGCGGGAGTACAGTCACAGATACGCAGTATTTT.

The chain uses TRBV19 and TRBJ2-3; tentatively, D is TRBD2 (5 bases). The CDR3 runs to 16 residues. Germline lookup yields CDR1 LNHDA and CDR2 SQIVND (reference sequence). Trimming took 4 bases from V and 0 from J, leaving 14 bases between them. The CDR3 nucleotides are TGTGCCAGTAGTAGTCGTCCGGGGTCTAGCACAGATACGCAGTATTTT. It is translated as CASSSRPGSSTDTQYF.

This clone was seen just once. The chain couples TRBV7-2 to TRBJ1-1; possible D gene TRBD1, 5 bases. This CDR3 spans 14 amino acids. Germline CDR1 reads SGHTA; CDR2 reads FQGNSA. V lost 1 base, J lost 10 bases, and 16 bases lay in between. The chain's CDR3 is CASSLEFWGGVAFF. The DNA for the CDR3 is TGTGCCAGCAGCTTAGAATTTTGGGGGGGAGTAGCTTTCTTT.

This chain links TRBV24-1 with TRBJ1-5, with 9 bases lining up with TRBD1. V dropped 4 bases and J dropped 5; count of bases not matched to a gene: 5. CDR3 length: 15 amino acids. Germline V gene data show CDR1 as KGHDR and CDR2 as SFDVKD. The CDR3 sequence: CATSEGTGLYQPQHF. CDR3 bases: TGTGCCACCAGTGAGGGGACAGGGCTATATCAGCCCCAGCATTTT.

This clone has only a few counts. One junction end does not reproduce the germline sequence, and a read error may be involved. The CDR3 DNA sequence: TGTGCCAGCAGCCAAGCTCACTACGAAACGGAGGCGAACGCTGAAGCTTTCTTT. It translates to CASSQAHYETEANAEAFF. This chain connects TRBV14 to TRBJ1-1; D not resolved. Germline lookup yields CDR1 SGHDN and CDR2 FVKESK. The CDR3 sequence is 18 residues long.

The CDR3 bases are TGCAGTGCTAGGAGCGACACTGAAGCTTTCTTT. Protein: CSARSDTEAFF. The chain uses TRBV20-1 and TRBJ1-1; D is uncertain. CDR3 length: 11 amino acids. V was clipped by 3 bases and J by 3 bases, with 5 bases between them. Germline loops: CDR1 DFQATT, CDR2 SNEGSKA (reference sequence).

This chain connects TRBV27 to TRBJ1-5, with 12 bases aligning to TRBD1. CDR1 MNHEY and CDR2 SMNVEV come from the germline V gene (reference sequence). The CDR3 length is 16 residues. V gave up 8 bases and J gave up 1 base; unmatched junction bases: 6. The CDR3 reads CASRDRGLLSNQPQHF. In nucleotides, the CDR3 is TGTGCCAGCCGGGACAGGGGGCTATTGAGCAATCAGCCCCAGCATTTT.

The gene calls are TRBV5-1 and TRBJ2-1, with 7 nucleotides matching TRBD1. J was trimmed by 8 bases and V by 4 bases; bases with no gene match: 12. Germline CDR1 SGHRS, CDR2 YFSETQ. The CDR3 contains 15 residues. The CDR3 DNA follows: TGCGCCAGCAGCCCCGCCGAGACAGGGTATGATGAGCAGTTCTTC. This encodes CASSPAETGYDEQFF.

The CDR3 DNA reads as TGTGCCAGCAGCGTGGTCAGCGGTAGCACAGATACGCAGTATTTT. It encodes CASSVVSGSTDTQYF. The rearrangement joins TRBV9 to TRBJ2-3; D is perhaps TRBD2 (5 bases). The V gene's germline CDR1 is SGDLS and CDR2 YYNGEE. V was clipped by 2 bases and J by 0 bases, with 10 bases between them. This CDR3 has 15 amino acids. The full variable domain, its missing parts supplied by reference TRBV9 and TRBJ2-3, is DSGVTQTPKHLITATGQRVTLRCSPRSGDLSVYWYQQSLDQGLQFLIQYYNGEERAKGNILERFSAQQFPDLHSELNLSSLELGDSALYFCASSVVSGSTDTQYFGPGTRLTVL.

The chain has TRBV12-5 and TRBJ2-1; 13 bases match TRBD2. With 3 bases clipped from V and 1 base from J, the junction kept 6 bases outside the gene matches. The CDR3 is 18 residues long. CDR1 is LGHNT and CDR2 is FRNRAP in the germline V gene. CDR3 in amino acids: CASGLSGLAGESYNEQFF. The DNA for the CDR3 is TGTGCTAGTGGTTTATCCGGACTAGCGGGAGAATCCTACAATGAGCAGTTCTTC.